This TCR beta chain appears in the sequencing data of a study of cytomegalovirus exposure and HLA in healthy donors. Study observations and caveats: The study designated roughly 150 TCR beta chains cytomegalovirus-associated.

Primers: 60 Vbeta forward and 13 Jbeta reverse. Only in-frame clones appear in the TCRdb table, and some are missing; sequencing was by immunoSEQ multiplex PCR. The sample consists of some 100,000 clones, 75% to 85% of them appearing once. With respect to this clone: Its antigen is undetermined. The sample holds other DNA sequences that translate to the same CDR3.

This CDR3 has 14 amino acids. CDR1 is SEHNR, CDR2 FQNEAQ, per germline (reference sequence). The V and J ends lost 1 base and 4 bases respectively, with 11 bases between them. The rearrangement joins TRBV7-9 to TRBJ2-7, with D perhaps matching TRBD2 (7 bases). Sequencing was done on a sample of PBMCs. This TCR came from a female donor in good health and CMV-seropositive. For the CDR3, the DNA is TGTGCCAGCAGCTTAGGCGGGGGCAGTTACGAGCAGTACTTC. Encoded protein: CASSLGGGSYEQYF.